This T cell receptor (beta chain) came from a study of regulatory T cells in long-lasting Graves disease. Study outcomes and limitations: Rather than thyroid tissue, only peripheral blood underwent study.

This clonotype appeared many times. Its antigen is still unknown. The time point was: persistent/refractory GD, antithyroid drugs over 5 years with positive TRAb. The TCR library was made from RNA extracted from PBMCs. EDTA tubes were used for drawing roughly 9 milliliters of peripheral blood. CDR3-region Arm-PCR and iRepertoire HTBI primers produced the TCR beta libraries. TCRdb called the multiplex PCR reads again in MiXCR, with one record for every CDR3 protein. Among about 400,000 distinct CDR3 sequences listed, roughly 20% were seen once. There are 15 residues in the CDR3. Germline V gene sequence: CDR1 DFQATT, CDR2 SNEGSKA (reference sequence). V lost 4 bases and J 7 bases, leaving 22 bases between the germline ends.

This rearrangement joins TRBV20-1 to TRBJ2-5; no reliable D call. The specimen comprised peripheral blood mononuclear cells (PBMCs), sampled when the disease was refractory, from a patient treated with antithyroid drugs. The TCR comes from a female donor with Graves disease. CDR3 sequence: CSAKDRTSSRRTQYF. DNA of the CDR3: TGCAGTGCTAAAGACCGGACCAGCTCAAGGAGGACCCAGTACTTC.